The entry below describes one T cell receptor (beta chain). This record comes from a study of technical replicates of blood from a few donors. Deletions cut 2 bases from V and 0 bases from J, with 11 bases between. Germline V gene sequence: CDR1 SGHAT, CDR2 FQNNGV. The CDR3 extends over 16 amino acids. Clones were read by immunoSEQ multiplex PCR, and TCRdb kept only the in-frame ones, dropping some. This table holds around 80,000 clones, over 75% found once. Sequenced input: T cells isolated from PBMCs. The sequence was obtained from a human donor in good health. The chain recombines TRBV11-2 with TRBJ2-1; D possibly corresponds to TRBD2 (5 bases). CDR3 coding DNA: TGTGCCAGCAGCTTAACGGGAAAGAGCTCCTACAATGAGCAGTTCTTC. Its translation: CASSLTGKSSYNEQFF.